This entry lists 2 T cell receptor beta chains sequenced from one sample in a study of vaccination and CD4 T cells after COVID-19. These TCRs are of unknown antigen specificity. Cultured CD4+ T cell DNA was sequenced using the Oncomine TCR Beta short-read assay. Each CDR3 protein is one row after TCRdb ran MiXCR on the PCR reads. Altogether 15,000 to 20,000 distinct CDR3 sequences are present, roughly 50% being singletons, with the ten largest covering 9.5% to 13%. Treatment of the sample: approximately 9-day PBMC culture with coronavirus spike peptide pools or control peptides (ViraFEST assay). Sequencing used CD4+ T cells from blood, cultured in vitro, obtained before SARS-CoV-2 vaccination. These receptors were taken from a human donor who had recovered from COVID-19.

This clonotype turned up a few times. The chain carries TRBV20-1 and TRBJ2-5; no reliable D call. Trimming stripped 4 bases from V and 2 bases from J, with 5 bases between. Germline CDR1 DFQATT, CDR2 SNEGSKA (reference sequence). The CDR3 contains 11 residues. CDR3 amino acids: CSAKPQETQYF. The CDR3 region has the DNA TGCAGTGCTAAGCCGCAAGAGACCCAGTACTTC.

This chain connects TRBV6-5 to TRBJ2-7; D is undetermined. Germline CDR1 is MNHEY and CDR2 is SVGAGI. Between the trimmed V and J ends, which lost 1 base and 2 bases, there was a span of 12 bases. The CDR3 extends over 15 amino acids. CDR3 amino acids: CASSYFSQSTYEQYF. The CDR3 DNA sequence: TGTGCCAGCAGTTACTTTTCACAGAGCACCTACGAGCAGTACTTC.